This entry lists 5 T cell receptor beta chains sequenced from one sample in a study of blood T cell repertoires in COVID-19. Clones were sequenced by immunoSEQ multiplex PCR, and TCRdb holds only the in-frame ones, with some missing. Of a few hundred thousand clones listed, over 75% are singletons. Sequencing was done on a sample of PBMCs or T cells enriched from blood (not recorded which). The source is a man aged 25 to 40 who had recovered from COVID-19.

This chain links TRBV18 with TRBJ2-4, with D maybe TRBD1 (6 bases). Germline V gives CDR1 KGHSH, CDR2 LQKENI. Deletions cut 3 bases from V and 1 base from J, with 13 bases between. The CDR3 is 16 residues long. The CDR3 region has the DNA TGTGCCAGCTCACCGATCGGACAGCCGGCCAAAAACATTCAGTACTTC. Amino acid sequence: CASSPIGQPAKNIQYF.

DNA for the CDR3: TGTGCCAGCAGCACGGCAGGGTTCAATGAGCAGTTCTTC. It is translated as CASSTAGFNEQFF. This sequence joins TRBV12-3 or TRBV12-4 and TRBJ2-1; weak D call: TRBD1 (5 bases). The CDR3 covers 13 residues. Trimming stripped 6 bases from V and 6 bases from J, with 12 bases between.

The V gene is TRBV28, the J gene TRBJ2-5; 13 positions match TRBD2. Germline CDR1 reads MDHEN; CDR2 reads SYDVKM. V lost 6 bases and J lost 5; bases outside the gene matches: 9. The CDR3 is 16 residues long. CDR3: CASSPGLAGDRETQYF. CDR3 DNA: TGTGCCAGCAGCCCTGGACTAGCGGGAGACCGGGAGACCCAGTACTTC.

Only one count was recorded for this clone. CDR3 coding DNA: TGTGCCAGCAGCCAAGGACGAAGCGGGAGGGCTAGGGGAGATACGCAGTATTTT. Its translation is CASSQGRSGRARGDTQYF. This sequence joins TRBV14 and TRBJ2-3, with TRBD2 matching over 10 bases. This CDR3 is 18 amino acids long. Germline CDR1 is SGHDN and CDR2 is FVKESK. Losses at the gene ends were 1 base for V and 5 bases for J; bases not matched to a gene: 12.

The V and J genes are TRBV25-1 and TRBJ1-2; TRBD1 is a possible D gene (6 bases). Germline CDR1 reads MGHDK; CDR2 reads SYGVNS. This CDR3 spans 14 amino acids. V was clipped by 5 bases and J by 3 bases, with 13 bases between them. CDR3: CASSPSGTYYGYTF. The CDR3, as DNA: TGTGCCAGCAGTCCCTCCGGGACATACTATGGCTACACCTTC.